Listed below are T cell receptor beta chains from one sample, sequenced in a study of T-cell reconstitution after alpha-beta-depleted transplantation in children. Each CDR3 protein is one row after TCRdb ran MiXCR on the PCR reads. The sample has about 500,000 distinct CDR3 sequences; approximately 29% are singletons. Material: PBMCs from the stem cell graft donor, obtained from the stem cell graft. The source is a human donor who donated a stem cell graft to a child with aplastic anemia. Each CDR3 is given with its conserved first and last residue. D genes are given only for firm matches. Some rows mark clone size as missing; the rest say once, few, many or name a class of expanded clone.

DNA	CDR3	J	D	length	size	V
TGTGCCAGCACCCCCGGGCCGGAGTTTGGTCAGCCCCAGCATTTT	CASTPGPEFGQPQHF	TRBJ1-5	-	15	-	TRBV7-2
TGTGCCAGCATCCAACAGGGGGCCGGAGACTATGGCTACACCTTC	CASIQQGAGDYGYTF	TRBJ1-2	TRBD1	15	few	TRBV6-2/TRBV6-3
TGTGCCAGCAGCTTATCTGGGCCACTTTGGTTCTTC	CASSLSGPLWFF	TRBJ2-1	-	12	few	TRBV11-2
TGTGCCAGCAGCTTAAGCGGGTCCTACACAGATAGGCAGTATTTT	CASSLSGSYTDRQYF	TRBJ2-3	-	15	-	TRBV7-2
TGTGCCAGCAGTCAAGGGGTGAATCGAGCCGAAGCTTTCTTT	CASSQGVNRAEAFF	TRBJ1-1	-	14	few	TRBV12-3/TRBV12-4
TGTGCCAGCAGTTTTCCTGGACAGGGGGCCACTGAAGCTTTCTTT	CASSFPGQGATEAFF	TRBJ1-1	TRBD1	15	few	TRBV6-2/TRBV6-3
TGTGCCAGCAGCCAAGGTCCAGGGGAGAACACCGGGGAGCTGTTTTTT	CASSQGPGENTGELFF	TRBJ2-2	-	16	-	TRBV12-3/TRBV12-4
TGTGCCAGCAGCCAAACGCCCAGAAGGTACAATGAGCAGTTCTTC	CASSQTPRRYNEQFF	TRBJ2-1	-	15	-	TRBV11-2
TGTGCCAGCTCACAATCCGGGACCGACTCTGGAAACACCATATATTTT	CASSQSGTDSGNTIYF	TRBJ1-3	-	16	-	TRBV18
TGTGCCAGCAGCCCGGGGCTGAACCAAGAGACCCAGTACTTC	CASSPGLNQETQYF	TRBJ2-5	-	14	-	TRBV4-2
TGTGCCAGCAGCTTAGCCGAGAATAACTATGGCTACACCTTC	CASSLAENNYGYTF	TRBJ1-2	-	14	-	TRBV7-2
TGCAGCGTGACGGTGGACTTGAGTAGCGGGAGATTCGGACGAGAGACCCAGTACTTC	CSVTVDLSSGRFGRETQYF	TRBJ2-5	TRBD2	19	-	TRBV29-1
TGTGCCAGCAGCAGTACCGGACCAGTGGAAAAACTGTTTTTT	CASSSTGPVEKLFF	TRBJ1-4	-	14	few	TRBV5-5
TGTGCCAGCAGCTCACCGGGGACGAGGGCATCTTTCTTT	CASSSPGTRASFF	TRBJ1-1	-	13	few	TRBV7-9
TGTGCCAGCAGAAACAGGGGTTGGGATAATGAAAAACTGTTTTTT	CASRNRGWDNEKLFF	TRBJ1-4	TRBD1	15	few	TRBV25-1
TGTGCCACCAGCAGAGATCGAGGGGGGGACAGGTTCAACTACGAGCAGTACTTC	CATSRDRGGDRFNYEQYF	TRBJ2-7	-	18	few	TRBV15
TGTGCCAGCTTACACGCCGGTACAGGGGGCGGCTACACCTTC	CASLHAGTGGGYTF	TRBJ1-2	TRBD1	14	-	TRBV5-6
TGTGCCAGCAGCCCCCGGGCCAGTAACACTGAAGCTTTCTTT	CASSPRASNTEAFF	TRBJ1-1	-	14	few	TRBV7-9
TGTGCCAGCAGCTTCTCGACTAGCGGGAGCACAGATACGCAGTATTTT	CASSFSTSGSTDTQYF	TRBJ2-3	TRBD2	16	-	TRBV7-9
TGCAGCGTTGAAACTAGCGGGTCGCTCTACAATGAGCAGTTCTTC	CSVETSGSLYNEQFF	TRBJ2-1	TRBD2	15	few	TRBV29-1
TGTGCCTGGAGTCGACAGCGCAATCAGCCCCAGCATTTT	CAWSRQRNQPQHF	TRBJ1-5	-	13	-	TRBV30
TGCAGCGCCAAAGGGACCTACAATGAGCAGTTCTTC	CSAKGTYNEQFF	TRBJ2-1	-	12	-	TRBV29-1
TGTGCCAGCAGTGACTCGGAGAATAATGAGCAGTTCTTC	CASSDSENNEQFF	TRBJ2-1	-	13	few	TRBV6-4
TGCGCCAGCAGCCTTGGGACAGGGGAAACCTACGAGCAGTACTTC	CASSLGTGETYEQYF	TRBJ2-7	TRBD1	15	few	TRBV5-1
TGTGCCAGCAGCGTAGTAGCGGGAGGGCCGTCAGATACGCAGTATTTT	CASSVVAGGPSDTQYF	TRBJ2-3	TRBD2	16	-	TRBV9
TGTGCCAGCAGCCCTCGACAGGGGAACCAAGAGACCCAGTACTTC	CASSPRQGNQETQYF	TRBJ2-5	TRBD1	15	-	TRBV6-1
TGCGCCAGCAGCCCCTACAGGGGCTTCGAAGCTTTCTTT	CASSPYRGFEAFF	TRBJ1-1	TRBD1	13	-	TRBV4-3
TGTGCCAGCAGCTCAACAGGGGATTCACCCCTCCACTTT	CASSSTGDSPLHF	TRBJ1-6	TRBD1	13	-	TRBV7-3
TGTGCCAGCTCACTAGCGGGAGGGCCAGTATGGACTGAGCAGTTCTTC	CASSLAGGPVWTEQFF	TRBJ2-1	TRBD2	16	-	TRBV5-6
TGTGCCAGCAGGGGACTTCAGGGTTCCGGTGAGCAGTTCTTC	CASRGLQGSGEQFF	TRBJ2-1	-	14	-	TRBV2
TGTGCCAGCAGCCCAGTCCCGGGACAGGGGTCATCACCCCTCCACTTT	CASSPVPGQGSSPLHF	TRBJ1-6	TRBD1	16	few	TRBV4-2
TGTGCCAGCCGGAGCGGGACTTTAACAGATACGCAGTATTTT	CASRSGTLTDTQYF	TRBJ2-3	TRBD2	14	-	TRBV6-2/TRBV6-3
TGCAGTGCCCCGCCGGGGGGAAGCACAGATACGCAGTATTTT	CSAPPGGSTDTQYF	TRBJ2-3	TRBD2	14	-	TRBV20-1
TGTGCCAGCAGCTTAGATGTGGGGTCAGAGACCCAGTACTTC	CASSLDVGSETQYF	TRBJ2-5	-	14	-	TRBV7-2